The subject of this entry is one T cell receptor beta chain. V was trimmed by 4 bases and J by 5 bases, leaving 8 bases between them. The CDR3 sequence is 13 residues long. Germline V gene sequence: CDR1 SGHTA, CDR2 FQGNSA. TCRdb called the RT-PCR reads again in MiXCR, with one record for every CDR3 protein. The table includes some 960,000 distinct CDR3 sequences, roughly 17% detected once. The data belong to a study of patients and donors after allogeneic stem cell transplantation. Sequencing input: blood, either unsorted or a sorted T cell fraction (not recorded which). The chain is built from TRBV7-2 and TRBJ2-2; no definite D call. The receptor comes from a human donor who was either an allogeneic HSCT recipient or a stem cell or donor lymphocyte infusion donor (not recorded which). It is not recorded whose cells these are; they may come from a transplant donor. The CDR3 nucleotides read TGTGCCAGCAGCTCGATAAAAACCGGGGAGCTGTTTTTT. Translated: CASSSIKTGELFF.